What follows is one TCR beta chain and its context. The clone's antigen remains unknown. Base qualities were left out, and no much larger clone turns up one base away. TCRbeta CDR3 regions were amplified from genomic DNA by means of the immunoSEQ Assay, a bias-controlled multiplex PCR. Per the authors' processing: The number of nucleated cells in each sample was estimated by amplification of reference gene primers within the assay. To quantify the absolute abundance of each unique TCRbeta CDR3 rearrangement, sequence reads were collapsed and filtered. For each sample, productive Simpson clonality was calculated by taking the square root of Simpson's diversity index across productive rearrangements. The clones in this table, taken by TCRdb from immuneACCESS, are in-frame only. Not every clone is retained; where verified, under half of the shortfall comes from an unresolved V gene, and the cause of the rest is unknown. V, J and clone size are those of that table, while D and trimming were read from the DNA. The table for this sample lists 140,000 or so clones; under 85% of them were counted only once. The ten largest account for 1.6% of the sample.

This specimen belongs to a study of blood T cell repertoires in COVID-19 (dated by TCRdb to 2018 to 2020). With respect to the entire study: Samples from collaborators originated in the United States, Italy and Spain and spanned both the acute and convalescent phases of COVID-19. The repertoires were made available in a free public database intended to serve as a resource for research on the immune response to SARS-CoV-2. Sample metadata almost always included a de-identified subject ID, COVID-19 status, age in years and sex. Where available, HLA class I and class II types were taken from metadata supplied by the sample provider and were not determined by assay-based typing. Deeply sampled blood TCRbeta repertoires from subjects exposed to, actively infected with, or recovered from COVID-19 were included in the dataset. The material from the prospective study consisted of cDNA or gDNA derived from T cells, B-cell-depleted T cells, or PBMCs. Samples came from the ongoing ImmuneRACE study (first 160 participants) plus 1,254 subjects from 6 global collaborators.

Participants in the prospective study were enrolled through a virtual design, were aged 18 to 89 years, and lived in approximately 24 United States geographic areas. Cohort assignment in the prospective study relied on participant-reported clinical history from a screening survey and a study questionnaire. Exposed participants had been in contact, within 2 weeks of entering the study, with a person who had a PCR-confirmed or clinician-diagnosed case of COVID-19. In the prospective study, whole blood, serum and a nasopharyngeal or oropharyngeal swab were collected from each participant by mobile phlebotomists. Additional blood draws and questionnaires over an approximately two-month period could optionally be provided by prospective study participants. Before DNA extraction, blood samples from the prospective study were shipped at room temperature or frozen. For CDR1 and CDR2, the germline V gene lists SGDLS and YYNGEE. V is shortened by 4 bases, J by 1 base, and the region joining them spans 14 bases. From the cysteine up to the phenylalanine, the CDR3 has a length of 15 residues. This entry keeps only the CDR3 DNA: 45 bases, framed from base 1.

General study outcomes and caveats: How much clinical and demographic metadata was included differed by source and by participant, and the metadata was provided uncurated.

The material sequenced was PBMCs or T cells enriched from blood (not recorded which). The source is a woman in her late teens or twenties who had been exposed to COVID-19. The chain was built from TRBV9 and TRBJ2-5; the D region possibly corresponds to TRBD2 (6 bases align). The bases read TGTGCCAGCAGCCCCCGGGGTAGCGGCCAAGAGACCCAGTACTTC. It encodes CASSPRGSGQETQYF.